Presented here are 8 T cell receptor beta chains from one specimen sequenced in a study of shared clonotypes between healthy human individuals. Produced via immunoSEQ multiplex PCR; TCRdb's table is partial and in-frame only. The table lists approximately 1,000,000 clones, approximately 75% of them singletons. The material sequenced was memory CD4+ T cells from PBMCs. Subset noted: CD45RA-negative fraction. The receptors derive from a man in his late teens or twenties in good health. Some clones in this sample may be carry-over from other donors' samples.

The chain recombines TRBV27 with TRBJ2-7, with D perhaps given as TRBD1 or TRBD2 (5 bases each). The CDR3 consists of 14 residues. V gave up 2 bases and J gave up 5 bases, with 13 bases separating them. Germline assignment: CDR1 MNHEY and CDR2 SMNVEV (reference sequence). As DNA, the CDR3 is TGTGCCAGCAGTTTAGTTGGGGGAACTGACGAGCAGTACTTC. It yields the protein CASSLVGGTDEQYF.

J is TRBJ1-2 and V is TRBV5-4, with D possibly TRBD1 on 6 matching bases. This CDR3 is 15 amino acids long. Between the trimmed V and J ends, which lost 4 bases and 3 bases, there was a span of 16 bases. Germline V lookup: CDR1 SGHNT, CDR2 YYREEE (reference sequence). The DNA for the CDR3 is TGTGCCAGCAGCACAGGAGGGGGGGTGGACTATGGCTACACCTTC. It codes for CASSTGGGVDYGYTF. Filled out from reference TRBV5-4 and TRBJ1-2, the complete variable domain reads ETGVTQSPTHLIKTRGQQVTLRCSSQSGHNTVSWYQQALGQGPQFIFQYYREEENGRGNFPPRFSGLQFPNYSSELNVNALELDDSALYLCASSTGGGVDYGYTFGSGTRLTVV.

The gene calls are TRBV28 and TRBJ2-1; D possibly uses TRBD1 or TRBD2 (5 bases each). The germline gives CDR1 MDHEN, CDR2 SYDVKM. The CDR3 runs 16 residues. Trimming pared 5 bases from V and 9 bases from J, leaving 23 bases between. Here the CDR3 reads CASSPSDGTESSEQFF. For the CDR3, the DNA is TGTGCCAGCAGTCCATCCGATGGGACCGAGTCCAGTGAGCAGTTCTTC. The variable domain in full, completed from reference TRBV28 and TRBJ2-1, reads DVKVTQSSRYLVKRTGEKVFLECVQDMDHENMFWYRQDPGLGLRLIYFSYDVKMKEKGDIPEGYSVSREKKERFSLILESASTNQTSMYLCASSPSDGTESSEQFFGPGTRLTVL.

The chain's CDR3 is CASSLFVTTGNTIYF. CDR3 DNA: TGTGCCAGCAGCTTGTTTGTGACTACTGGAAACACCATATATTTT. The gene calls are TRBV5-5 and TRBJ1-3; D is unclear. Germline V gene data show CDR1 as SGHKS and CDR2 as YYEKEE (reference sequence). Trimming removed 1 base from V and 2 bases from J, with 10 bases in between. This CDR3 is 15 amino acids long.

This chain uses TRBV25-1 with TRBJ2-1; 9 bases fit TRBD2. V lost 4 bases, J lost 4 bases, and 8 bases stayed unmatched. CDR3 size: 16 residues. From germline, CDR1 is MGHDK and CDR2 SYGVNS. The CDR3 DNA follows: TGTGCCAGCAGTGGGGGAGGGCTAGCGGGATACAATGAGCAGTTCTTC. Protein product: CASSGGGLAGYNEQFF.

The chain employs TRBV6-5 and TRBJ2-5; D gene uncertain. The CDR3 consists of 13 residues. CDR1 and CDR2 from the germline V gene are MNHEY and SVGAGI. V shed 5 bases and J shed 1 base, with 8 bases lying between them. This chain's CDR3 is CASSRYSQETQYF. Here the CDR3 DNA reads TGTGCCAGCAGTCGGTATAGCCAAGAGACCCAGTACTTC.

This clone was observed a few times. The V call is TRBV18, the J call TRBJ2-3, with 7 bases matching TRBD1. The CDR3 runs 15 residues. Trimming removed 4 bases from V and 0 bases from J; junction bases left unmatched: 4. Germline CDR1 KGHSH, CDR2 LQKENI. The CDR3 DNA sequence: TGTGCCAGCTCACGACTACAGGGGAGCACAGATACGCAGTATTTT. It encodes CASSRLQGSTDTQYF.

The chain has TRBV4-1 and TRBJ2-1; D uncertain. Germline loops: CDR1 MGHRA, CDR2 YSYEKL. Trimming cost V 0 bases and J 4 bases, with 19 bases left between them. The CDR3 length is 18 residues. In nucleotides, the CDR3 is TGCGCCAGCAGCCAAGATGTTCGCCGGATACGGACGTACAATGAGCAGTTCTTC. Translated, it gives CASSQDVRRIRTYNEQFF.